This entry features one T cell receptor beta chain sequence. The V gene's germline CDR1 is SNHLY and CDR2 FYNNEI. The CDR3 is 14 residues long. V was cut by 4 bases and J by 2 bases, with 11 bases left in between. The entry originates in a study of blood T cell repertoires in COVID-19. Study as a whole: Before being deemed recovered, Cohort 3 donors had two negative PCRs, clearance, or symptom resolution.

Those who participated ranged in age from roughly 18 to 100 years and resided in approximately 26 US areas. The repertoire was sequenced with immunoSEQ multiplex PCR; TCRdb's copy has only in-frame clones and lacks some. Among approximately 170,000 clones, 79% were seen once, and the ten largest hold around 19%. The TCR comes from a woman between 70 and 85 years old in a cohort exposed to, infected with or recovered from COVID-19 (not recorded which). V usage is TRBV2 and J usage is TRBJ1-2, with D possibly matching TRBD1 (6 bases). The sequencing sample was made of PBMCs or T cells enriched from blood (not recorded which). CDR3 nucleotides: TGTGCCAGCAGTGTTCGAAGGGGGAACTATGGCTACACCTTC. Protein product: CASSVRRGNYGYTF.